The 7 T cell receptor beta chains presented below share a single source sample, sequenced in a study of T cells in Graves' hyperthyroidism and ophthalmopathy. Amplified TCR beta CDR3 regions derived from RNA transcripts. Carried out on the TCR CDR3, a first-round RT-PCR used the HTBI primer set. TCRdb ran MiXCR on the multiplex PCR reads and lists one entry per CDR3 protein. The data show about 640,000 distinct CDR3 sequences, 14% seen once. Material: blood. The receptors were sampled from a woman between 45 and 60 years old with Graves' ophthalmopathy.

In its sample, this clonotype was seen many times. The V gene is TRBV3-1, the J gene TRBJ2-7, with D unresolved. Germline-derived CDR1 and CDR2 are LGHDT and YNNKEL (reference sequence). V was shortened by 0 bases and J by 4 bases, with 4 bases between the two germline ends. The CDR3 is 12 residues long. The CDR3 region has the DNA TGTGCCAGCAGCCAAGATCTGTACGAGCAGTACTTC. This encodes CASSQDLYEQYF.

V usage is TRBV20-1 and J usage is TRBJ2-6; D uncertain. The CDR3 is 12 amino acids. Trimming took off 6 bases at V and 2 bases at J, with 5 bases between the two ends. The germline V gene has CDR1 DFQATT and CDR2 SNEGSKA (reference sequence). The CDR3 DNA reads TGCAGTGCCCCGACTGGGGCCAACGTCCTGACTTTC. This gives the protein CSAPTGANVLTF.

Points on this clonotype: Given a much more abundant clone one base away, this may be a read error. V is TRBV19 and J is TRBJ2-1; 10 bases line up with TRBD2. From germline, CDR1 is LNHDA and CDR2 SQIVND (reference sequence). The CDR3 covers 15 residues. With 4 bases clipped from V and 10 bases from J, the junction kept 10 bases outside the gene matches. The CDR3 DNA reads TGTGCCAGTAGTACGTCAGCGGGAGGGCGGAACGAGCAGTTCTTC. It yields the protein CASSTSAGGRNEQFF.

This clonotype showed up many times. V and J are TRBV6-2 or TRBV6-3 and TRBJ2-7; TRBD2 matches 8 bases. CDR1 is MNHEY, CDR2 SVGEGT, per germline. The CDR3 has 16 amino acids. J gave up 3 bases and V 6 bases, and 13 bases lay outside the gene matches. The CDR3 loop reads CASSETSGRRFYEQYF. Written as DNA, the CDR3 is TGTGCCAGCAGCGAAACGAGCGGGAGACGATTCTACGAGCAGTACTTC.

This clonotype was recorded a few times. The J gene is TRBJ2-5, the V gene TRBV24-1, with TRBD2 identical over 14 bases. Germline V CDR1 and CDR2: KGHDR, SFDVKD. V lost 4 bases and J lost 5; bases outside the gene matches: 5. The CDR3 is 16 residues long. CDR3 nucleotides: TGTGCCACCAGTGAGGGGACTAGCGGGAGTTTTGAGACCCAGTACTTC. This gives the protein CATSEGTSGSFETQYF.

There are many counts of this clonotype. The chain combines TRBV20-1 with TRBJ2-5; D gene unclear. CDR3 length equals 14 residues. The ends were cut back, 0 bases at V and 1 base at J, with 9 bases in the middle. Germline CDR1 is DFQATT and CDR2 is SNEGSKA (reference sequence). The CDR3 here is CSARDLTAQETQYF. For the CDR3, the DNA is TGCAGTGCTAGAGATCTTACAGCCCAAGAGACCCAGTACTTC.

The chain is built from TRBV12-3 or TRBV12-4 and TRBJ2-7, with 10 positions matching TRBD1. The CDR3 contains 16 residues. The V segment lost 6 bases and the J segment 5 bases; nucleotides outside the gene matches: 13. In nucleotides, the CDR3 is TGTGCCAGCAGACGAGGGCCGGGACAGGGGACCCACGAGCAGTACTTC. Translated, it gives CASRRGPGQGTHEQYF.